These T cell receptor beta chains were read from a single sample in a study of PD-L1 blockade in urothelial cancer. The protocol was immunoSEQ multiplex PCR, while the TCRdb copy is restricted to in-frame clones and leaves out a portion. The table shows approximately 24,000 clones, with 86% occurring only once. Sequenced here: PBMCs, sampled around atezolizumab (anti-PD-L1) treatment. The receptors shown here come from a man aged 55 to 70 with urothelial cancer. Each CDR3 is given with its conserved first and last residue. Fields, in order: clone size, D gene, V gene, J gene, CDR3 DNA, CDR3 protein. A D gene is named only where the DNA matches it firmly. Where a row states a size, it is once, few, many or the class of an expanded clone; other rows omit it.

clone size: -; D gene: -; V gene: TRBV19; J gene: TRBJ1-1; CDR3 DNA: TGTGCCAGTAGTATCCTGTCAGGGGCAGGAGACACTGAAGCTTTCTTT; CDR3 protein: CASSILSGAGDTEAFF
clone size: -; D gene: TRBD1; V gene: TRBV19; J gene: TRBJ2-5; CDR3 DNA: TGTGCCAGTAGCCATCGAGCCCCGGGACAGAGGGTTTGGACCCAGTACTTC; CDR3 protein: CASSHRAPGQRVWTQYF
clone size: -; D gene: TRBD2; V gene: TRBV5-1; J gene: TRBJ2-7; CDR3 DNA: TGCGCCAGCAGCCAAACTAGCGGGAATCGCGAGCAGTACTTC; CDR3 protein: CASSQTSGNREQYF
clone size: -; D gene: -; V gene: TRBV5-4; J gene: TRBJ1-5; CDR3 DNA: TGTGCCAGCAGCTTGGGGGAGAATCAGCCCCAGCATTTT; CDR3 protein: CASSLGENQPQHF
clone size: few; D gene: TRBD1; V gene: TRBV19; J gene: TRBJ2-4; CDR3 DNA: TGTGCCAGTAGTATGCAAGACAGGGGTTCGGCCATTCAGTACTTC; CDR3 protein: CASSMQDRGSAIQYF
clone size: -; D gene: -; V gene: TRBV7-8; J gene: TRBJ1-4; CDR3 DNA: TGTGCCAGCAGCTTCAGACGCGGAACAACTAATGAAAAACTGTTTTTT; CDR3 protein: CASSFRRGTTNEKLFF
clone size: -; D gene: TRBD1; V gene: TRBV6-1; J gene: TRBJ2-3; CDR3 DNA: TGTGCCAGCAGTACAGGACAGGGTGGAGATACGCAGTATTTT; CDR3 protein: CASSTGQGGDTQYF
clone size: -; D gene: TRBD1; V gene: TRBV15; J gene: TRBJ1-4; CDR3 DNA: TGTGCCACCAGCAGAGATAACGCAGGGGGTGAAAAACTGTTTTTT; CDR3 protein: CATSRDNAGGEKLFF
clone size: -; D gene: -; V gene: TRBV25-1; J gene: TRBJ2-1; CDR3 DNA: TGTGCCAGCACTCCAACTAAGACTCCATACAATGAGCAGTTCTTC; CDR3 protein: CASTPTKTPYNEQFF
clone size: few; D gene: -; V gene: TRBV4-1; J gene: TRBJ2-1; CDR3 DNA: TGCGCCAGCAGCTGGAGGAGCTCCTACAATGAGCAGTTCTTC; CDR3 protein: CASSWRSSYNEQFF
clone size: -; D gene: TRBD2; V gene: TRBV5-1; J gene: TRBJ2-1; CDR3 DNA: TGCGCCAGCAGCTTAGGACTAGCGGGTTTAAATGAGCAGTTCTTC; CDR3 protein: CASSLGLAGLNEQFF
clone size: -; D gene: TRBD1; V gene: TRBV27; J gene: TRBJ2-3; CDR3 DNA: TGTGCCAGCAGTTCGGACGACAGGGTGAGGGGTACGCAGTATTTT; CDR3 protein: CASSSDDRVRGTQYF
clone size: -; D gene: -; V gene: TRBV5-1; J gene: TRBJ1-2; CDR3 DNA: TGCGCCAGCAGCTTGGCCCAGGGGATGGGCTATGGCTACACCTTC; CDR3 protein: CASSLAQGMGYGYTF
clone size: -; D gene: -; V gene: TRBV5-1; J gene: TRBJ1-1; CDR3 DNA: TGCGCCAGCAGCTTGACTCGGGGGGGGAACACTGAAGCTTTCTTT; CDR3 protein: CASSLTRGGNTEAFF
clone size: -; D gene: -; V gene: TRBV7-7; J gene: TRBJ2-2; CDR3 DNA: TGTGCTAGCAGCTTATCTTCCATAACTGTGGACACCGGGGAGCTGTTTTTT; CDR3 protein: CASSLSSITVDTGELFF
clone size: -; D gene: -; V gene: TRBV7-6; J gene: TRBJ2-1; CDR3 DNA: TGTGCCAGCAGCTTAGGGCAGGGGCCCCAGGATGAGCAGTTCTTC; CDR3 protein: CASSLGQGPQDEQFF
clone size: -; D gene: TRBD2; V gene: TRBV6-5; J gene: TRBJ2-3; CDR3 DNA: TGTGCCAGCAGTTACTCGATAGCGGGGACCCCTGATACGCAGTATTTT; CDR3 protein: CASSYSIAGTPDTQYF
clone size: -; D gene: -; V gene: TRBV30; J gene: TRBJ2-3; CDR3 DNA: TGTGCCTGGAGTCGCGGGGGCACAGATACGCAGTATTTT; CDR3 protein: CAWSRGGTDTQYF
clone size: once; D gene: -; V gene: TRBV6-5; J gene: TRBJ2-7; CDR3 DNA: TGTGCCAGCACCGAGAGGAACCACTACGAGCAGTACTTC; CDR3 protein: CASTERNHYEQYF
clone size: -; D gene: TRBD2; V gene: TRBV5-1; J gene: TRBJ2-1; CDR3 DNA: TGCGCCAGCAGCCCGGGACTAGCGGTAGGGGGGAATGAGCAGTTCTTC; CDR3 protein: CASSPGLAVGGNEQFF
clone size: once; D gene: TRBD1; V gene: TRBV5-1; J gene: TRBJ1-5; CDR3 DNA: TGCGCCAGCAGGGAGGGGACAGGGGTTCAGCCCCAGCATTTT; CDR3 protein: CASREGTGVQPQHF
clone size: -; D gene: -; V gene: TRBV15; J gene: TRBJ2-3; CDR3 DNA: TGTGCCACCAGCGGGAGAGATACGCAGTATTTT; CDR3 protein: CATSGRDTQYF
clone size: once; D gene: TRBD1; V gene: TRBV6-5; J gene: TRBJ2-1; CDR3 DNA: TGTGCCAGCAGTTCCGCGGGACAGGGGTTCATCAATGAGCAGTTCTTC; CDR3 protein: CASSSAGQGFINEQFF
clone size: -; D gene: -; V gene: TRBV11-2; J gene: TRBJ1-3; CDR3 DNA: TGTGCCAGCAGCCCCATCGGGGTCTCTGGAAACACCATATATTTT; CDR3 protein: CASSPIGVSGNTIYF
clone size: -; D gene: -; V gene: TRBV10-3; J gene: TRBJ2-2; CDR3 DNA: TGTGCCATCAGTGAGTCGTCTTCTAACACCGGGGAGCTGTTTTTT; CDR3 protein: CAISESSSNTGELFF
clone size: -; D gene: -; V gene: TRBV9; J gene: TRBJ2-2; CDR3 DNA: TGTGCCAGCAGCGCCCACCCTAGAACCGGGGAGCTGTTTTTT; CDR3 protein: CASSAHPRTGELFF
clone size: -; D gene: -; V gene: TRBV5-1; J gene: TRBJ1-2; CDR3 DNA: TGCGCCAGTACACCGGGACAAAACTATGGCTACACCTTC; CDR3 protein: CASTPGQNYGYTF
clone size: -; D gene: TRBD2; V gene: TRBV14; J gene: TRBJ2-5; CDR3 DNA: TGTGCCAGCAGCGCAAGCGGGGGGGCAGCGCGGACCCAGTACTTC; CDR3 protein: CASSASGGAARTQYF
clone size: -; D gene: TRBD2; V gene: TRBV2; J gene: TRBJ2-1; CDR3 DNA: TGTGCCAGCAGCGGGACTAGCGGGAGGGCCTCATATGAGCAGTTCTTC; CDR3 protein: CASSGTSGRASYEQFF
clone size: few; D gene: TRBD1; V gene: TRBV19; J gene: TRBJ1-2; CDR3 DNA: TGTGCCAGTAGTATTTCGGACAGGGGGGACCCGGGCTACACCTTC; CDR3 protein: CASSISDRGDPGYTF
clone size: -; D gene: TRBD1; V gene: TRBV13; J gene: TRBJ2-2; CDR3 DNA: TGTGCCAGCAGCCCGGGACAGGGGAGGAACACCGGGGAGCTGTTTTTT; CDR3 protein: CASSPGQGRNTGELFF
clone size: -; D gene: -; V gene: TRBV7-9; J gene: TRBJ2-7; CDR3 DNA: TGTGCCAGCAGCTTAGCTGACAGTTCAAACTACGAGCAGTACTTC; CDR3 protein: CASSLADSSNYEQYF
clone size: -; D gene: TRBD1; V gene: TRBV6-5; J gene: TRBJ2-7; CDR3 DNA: TGTGCCAGCAGTATAACCGGGACAGGGAAGAAAGAGCAGTACTTC; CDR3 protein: CASSITGTGKKEQYF
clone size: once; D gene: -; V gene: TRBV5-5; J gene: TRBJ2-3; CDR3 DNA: TGTGCCAGCAGCTTCACCGGGACTCAAAGTACGGATACGCAGTATTTT; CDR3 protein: CASSFTGTQSTDTQYF
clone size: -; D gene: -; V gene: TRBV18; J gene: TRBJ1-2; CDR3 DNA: TGTGCCAGCTCACCGTACATTCGGAGCGATGGCTACACCTTC; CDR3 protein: CASSPYIRSDGYTF
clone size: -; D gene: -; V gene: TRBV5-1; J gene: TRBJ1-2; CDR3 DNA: TGCGCCAGCAGCTTCAGTCTACAGGACTATGGCTACACCTTC; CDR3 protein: CASSFSLQDYGYTF
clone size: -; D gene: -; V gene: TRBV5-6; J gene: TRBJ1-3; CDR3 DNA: TGTGCCAGCAGCTTGAGGAGATTGGGGGGCTCTGGAAACACCATATATTTT; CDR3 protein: CASSLRRLGGSGNTIYF
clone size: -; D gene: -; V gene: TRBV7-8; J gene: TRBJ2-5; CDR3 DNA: TGTGCCAGCAGCATAATTATGGGACTCCTCCAAGAGACCCAGTACTTC; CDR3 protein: CASSIIMGLLQETQYF
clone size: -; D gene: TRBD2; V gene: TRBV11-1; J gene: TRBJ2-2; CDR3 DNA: TGTGCCAGCAGCTTGTCAAGCGGGAGGGGTGACACCGGGGAGCTGTTTTTT; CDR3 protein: CASSLSSGRGDTGELFF
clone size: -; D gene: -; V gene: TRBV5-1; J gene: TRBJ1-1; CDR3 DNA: TGCGCCAGCAGCGTCCATTTTGACACTGAAGCTTTCTTT; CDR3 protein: CASSVHFDTEAFF
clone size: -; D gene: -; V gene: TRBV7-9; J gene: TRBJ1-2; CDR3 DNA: TGTGCCAGCAGCATGTCGGGGGATGGCTACACCTTC; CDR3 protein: CASSMSGDGYTF
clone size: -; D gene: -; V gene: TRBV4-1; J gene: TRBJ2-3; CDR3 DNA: TGCGCCAGCACCCAATCGTCCTCTAGCACAGATACGCAGTATTTT; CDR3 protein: CASTQSSSSTDTQYF
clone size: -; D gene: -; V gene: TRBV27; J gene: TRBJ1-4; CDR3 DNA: TGTGCCAGCAGTTTATCGGCCCAGATTAATGAAAAACTGTTTTTT; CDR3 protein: CASSLSAQINEKLFF
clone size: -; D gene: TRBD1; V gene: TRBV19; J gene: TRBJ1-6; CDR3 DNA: TGTGCCAGTAGGAGGACAGGGGATGGCTCACCCCTCCACTTT; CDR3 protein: CASRRTGDGSPLHF
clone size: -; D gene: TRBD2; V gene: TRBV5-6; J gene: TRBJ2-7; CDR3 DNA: TGTGCCAGCAGCTTGGGACTAGCGGGAACCTACGAGCAGTACTTC; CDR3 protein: CASSLGLAGTYEQYF